The TCR beta chain under discussion was sequenced for a study of chronic HIV infection and antiretroviral therapy (dated by TCRdb to the mid-2010s). The method behind the library was 5' RACE. The sequencing machine was an Illumina MiSeq. TCRdb reprocessing: public reads trimmed at Q25 with fastp, clones called with MiXCR, in-frame beta chains kept. Merged by CDR3 protein, the rows form single entries marked with the most common genes and DNA. This sample holds 45,000 to 60,000 distinct CDR3 sequences; over 15% were observed only once. The ten largest make up under 3.5% of the sample. A note on this clonotype: Its specific antigen is unknown. Per-base qualities were not stored, and no clone one base away is much larger.

The CDR3 spans 14 residues, from the cysteine through the phenylalanine. Only CDR3 DNA is held: 42 bases, read in frame from base 1. CDR1 and CDR2 were assigned from the germline V gene as SGHDT and YYEEEE. Trimming costs V 3 bases and J 4 bases, and their ends lie 13 bases apart. The sample was peripheral blood. The TCR was taken from an adult who had HIV and had not received antiretroviral therapy, or was an uninfected healthy control (not recorded which). The receptor chain draws on TRBV5-6 and TRBJ1-1; perhaps TRBD1 is the D gene, with 5 bases matching. For the CDR3, the sequence is CASSSHRTSTEAFF. The DNA sequence reads TGTGCCAGCAGCTCTCATCGGACAAGCACTGAAGCTTTCTTT.